One sample yielded the 27 T cell receptor beta chains listed below, sequenced in a study of cytomegalovirus exposure and HLA in healthy donors. Vbeta (60) and Jbeta (13) primers were used in the PCR. Measured with immunoSEQ multiplex PCR; TCRdb has only the in-frame clones, and not every one. Among 110,000 or so clones, about 75% were seen once, and the ten largest hold roughly an eighth. Sequencing was done on a sample of PBMCs. Receptor source: a woman aged 40 to 55 in good health and CMV-seropositive.

The genes are TRBV6-1 and TRBJ1-1, with D unresolved. CDR1 and CDR2 from the germline V gene are MNHNS and SASEGT. This CDR3 comprises 12 residues. V was shortened by 1 base and J by 4 bases, with 4 bases between the two germline ends. The CDR3, as DNA: TGTGCCAGCAGTGAAGGGCCCACTGAAGCTTTCTTT. It is translated as CASSEGPTEAFF.

The J gene is TRBJ2-7, the V gene TRBV19, with TRBD1 matching over 7 bases. V was clipped by 5 bases and J by 2 bases; unmatched bases: 9. The germline CDR1 and CDR2 sequences are LNHDA and SQIVND (reference sequence). CDR3 length equals 15 residues. The DNA for the CDR3 is TGTGCCAGTAGTGTAAGGGACAGCCAGACCTACGAGCAGTACTTC. Residues: CASSVRDSQTYEQYF.

The chain employs TRBV19 and TRBJ2-7, with TRBD1 matching over 7 bases. Per the germline V gene, CDR1 is LNHDA and CDR2 is SQIVND (reference sequence). CDR3 length: 13 amino acids. V gave up 3 bases and J gave up 6 bases; unmatched junction bases: 5. In DNA form, the CDR3 reads TGTGCCAGTAGTATGACAGGGAATAGCGAGCAGTACTTC. It codes for CASSMTGNSEQYF.

In this sample, this clone turned up once. The CDR3 region has the DNA TGTGCCATCAGTGATACAGGGGTTCAGCCCCAGCATTTT. As protein: CAISDTGVQPQHF. This sequence joins TRBV10-3 and TRBJ1-5; 7 nucleotides line up with TRBD1. Per the germline V gene, CDR1 is ENHRY and CDR2 is SYGVKD. The V and J ends lost 3 bases and 6 bases, in that order; junction bases with no gene match: 2. The CDR3 has 13 residues.

The chain links TRBV7-8 to TRBJ2-3, with D uncertain. CDR1 is SGHVS, CDR2 FQNEAQ, per germline. CDR3 size: 13 residues. Trimming cost V 6 bases and J 6 bases, with 13 bases left between them. CDR3 nucleotide sequence: TGTGCCAGCAGGAGGCTCCGTGACGATACGCAGTATTTT. Its protein product is CASRRLRDDTQYF.

J is TRBJ1-5 and V is TRBV30; D might be TRBD1 (6 bases). The CDR3 is 12 amino acids. Germline V CDR1 and CDR2: GTSNPN, SVGIG (reference sequence). V gave up 8 bases and J gave up 7 bases, with 15 bases separating them. CDR3 in amino acids: CAGGRRGQPQHF. The CDR3 DNA reads as TGTGCCGGGGGCCGGCGGGGGCAGCCCCAGCATTTT.

The chain combines TRBV5-1 with TRBJ2-1; TRBD2 aligns across 7 bases. Germline CDR1 SGHRS, CDR2 YFSETQ. The ends lost 2 bases at V and 9 bases at J; junction bases unmatched: 5. The CDR3 consists of 13 residues. The DNA of the CDR3 is TGCGCCAGCAGCTTAGTGTGGGAGGGTGAGCAGTTCTTC. Its translation is CASSLVWEGEQFF.

V gene TRBV6-5 combines with J gene TRBJ2-4; 10 bases agree with TRBD2. Germline V lookup: CDR1 MNHEY, CDR2 SVGAGI. The CDR3 is 14 residues long. The trim removed 7 bases at V and 6 bases at J, leaving 6 bases unmatched. In nucleotides, the CDR3 is TGTGCCAGCACCGAAAGCGGGGGGGCAAACATTCAGTACTTC. As protein: CASTESGGANIQYF.

The rearrangement joins TRBV7-3 to TRBJ2-5, with 7 bases fitting TRBD1. CDR1 SGHTA and CDR2 FQGTGA come from the germline V gene. CDR3 length: 15 amino acids. V dropped 3 bases and J dropped 5; count of bases not matched to a gene: 9. The CDR3 DNA reads TGTGCCAGCAGCTTGCAGGGGGACGATTGGGAGACCCAGTACTTC. Translated, it gives CASSLQGDDWETQYF. Variable domain in full (rest from reference TRBV7-3 and TRBJ2-5): GAGVSQTPSNKVTEKGKYVELRCDPISGHTALYWYRQSLGQGPEFLIYFQGTGAADDSGLPNDRFFAVRPEGSVSTLKIQRTERGDSAVYLCASSLQGDDWETQYFGPGTRLLVL.

Only a few counts were recorded for this clone. The V and J genes are TRBV7-2 and TRBJ1-1; TRBD1 matches 8 bases. This CDR3 region has 16 residues. Germline trimming cut 0 bases from V and 4 bases from J; bases unmatched to any gene: 7. Germline V lookup: CDR1 SGHTA, CDR2 FQGNSA. The CDR3 sequence: CASSLAGNRGGTEAFF. The CDR3 nucleotides read TGTGCCAGCAGCTTAGCCGGAAACAGGGGGGGCACTGAAGCTTTCTTT. The variable domain in full, with the rest retrieved from reference TRBV7-2 and TRBJ1-1, is GAGVSQSPSNKVTEKGKDVELRCDPISGHTALYWYRQSLGQGLEFLIYFQGNSAPDKSGLPSDRFSAERTGGSVSTLTIQRTQQEDSAVYLCASSLAGNRGGTEAFFGQGTRLTVV.

V is TRBV12-5 and J is TRBJ2-3; TRBD2 aligns across 12 bases. The V gene's germline CDR1 is LGHNT and CDR2 FRNRAP. V lost 6 bases and J lost 8; bases outside the gene matches: 6. The CDR3 extends over 14 amino acids. The CDR3 DNA reads as TGTGCTAGTGGCAGACTAGCGGGGGAGGGTACGCAGTATTTT. Amino acids: CASGRLAGEGTQYF.

The genes are TRBV6-1 and TRBJ2-7, with TRBD1 matching over 8 bases. This CDR3 is built from 14 residues. Germline V gene sequence: CDR1 MNHNS, CDR2 SASEGT. V gave up 6 bases and J gave up 3 bases; unmatched junction bases: 7. The CDR3 spells CASSIDRGGYEQYF. DNA of the CDR3: TGTGCCAGCAGCATCGACAGGGGTGGCTACGAGCAGTACTTC.

Written as DNA, the CDR3 is TGTGCCAGCAGTGACCCAGGGAATGAGCAGTTCTTC. Its translation: CASSDPGNEQFF. The J gene is TRBJ2-1, the V gene TRBV6-1, with D possibly being TRBD1 (5 bases). Germline V gene data show CDR1 as MNHNS and CDR2 as SASEGT. This CDR3 region has 12 residues. Trimming pared 3 bases from V and 7 bases from J, leaving 7 bases between.

The chain combines TRBV7-2 with TRBJ2-5, with 8 nucleotides matching TRBD2. Looked up from germline, CDR1 is SGHTA and CDR2 is FQGNSA. The CDR3 extends over 16 amino acids. With 2 bases clipped from V and 5 bases from J, the junction kept 10 bases outside the gene matches. In DNA form, the CDR3 reads TGTGCCAGCAGCTTACTTGCGGGGGGATACGGGGAGACCCAGTACTTC. As protein: CASSLLAGGYGETQYF.

This chain uses TRBV5-1 with TRBJ2-7, with TRBD1 matching over 9 bases. Germline V CDR1 and CDR2: SGHRS, YFSETQ. The CDR3 totals 18 residues. The J segment lost 1 base and the V segment lost 2 bases, leaving 13 bases of the junction unmatched. The CDR3 bases are TGCGCCAGCAGCTTACCGACCCTGGGACAGGGTTTTTCCTACGAGCAGTACTTC. Its translation is CASSLPTLGQGFSYEQYF. Full variable domain (remainder filled in from reference TRBV5-1 and TRBJ2-7): KAGVTQTPRYLIKTRGQQVTLSCSPISGHRSVSWYQQTPGQGLQFLFEYFSETQRNKGNFPGRFSGRQFSNSRSEMNVSTLELGDSALYLCASSLPTLGQGFSYEQYFGPGTRLTVT.

This sequence joins TRBV5-6 and TRBJ2-3; 8 bases line up with TRBD1. Germline values: CDR1 SGHDT, CDR2 YYEEEE. V lost 0 bases, J lost 3 bases, and 9 bases stayed unmatched. This CDR3 spans 17 amino acids. CDR3 protein: CASSLGGTGWATDTQYF. The CDR3 DNA sequence: TGTGCCAGCAGCTTGGGCGGGACAGGTTGGGCGACAGATACGCAGTATTTT.

J is TRBJ2-3 and V is TRBV11-1, with a tentative D call TRBD2 (5 bases). There are 15 residues in the CDR3. The germline CDR1 and CDR2 sequences are SGHAT and FQDESV (reference sequence). V was cut by 4 bases and J by 7 bases, with 18 bases left in between. The CDR3 nucleotides are TGTGCCAGCAGCTCATCACTAGTCCCAGTTCATACGCAGTATTTT. Residues: CASSSSLVPVHTQYF.

The chain couples TRBV5-6 to TRBJ1-2, with D unresolved. This CDR3 has 14 amino acids. CDR1 is SGHDT and CDR2 is YYEEEE in the germline V gene. Between the trimmed V and J ends, which lost 2 bases and 2 bases, there was a span of 10 bases. CDR3 residues: CASSFWEGNYGYTF. For the CDR3, the DNA is TGTGCCAGCAGCTTCTGGGAGGGAAACTATGGCTACACCTTC.

The chain links TRBV5-6 to TRBJ1-5, with no clear D. Germline V gene sequence: CDR1 SGHDT, CDR2 YYEEEE. V shed 0 bases and J shed 7 bases, with 5 bases lying between them. The CDR3 runs 12 residues. Here the CDR3 reads CASSLGAQPQHF. The CDR3 nucleotides are TGTGCCAGCAGCTTGGGAGCCCAGCCCCAGCATTTT.

V and J are TRBV5-1 and TRBJ2-2, with TRBD1 matching 9 bases. The CDR3 is 16 amino acids. V lost 4 bases and J lost 6; bases outside the gene matches: 10. Germline CDR1 and CDR2: SGHRS and YFSETQ. The CDR3 region is CASSPDRGPWAGELFF. CDR3 DNA sequence: TGCGCCAGCAGCCCGGACAGGGGCCCATGGGCCGGGGAGCTGTTTTTT. The full variable domain, completed using reference TRBV5-1 and TRBJ2-2, is KAGVTQTPRYLIKTRGQQVTLSCSPISGHRSVSWYQQTPGQGLQFLFEYFSETQRNKGNFPGRFSGRQFSNSRSEMNVSTLELGDSALYLCASSPDRGPWAGELFFGEGSRLTVL.

This clone was detected once. This rearrangement joins TRBV30 to TRBJ1-5; no firm D call. V lost 0 bases and J lost 3, with 6 bases in between. CDR3 length: 13 residues. Per the germline V gene, CDR1 is GTSNPN and CDR2 is SVGIG (reference sequence). CDR3 amino acids: CAWSVLSNQPQHF. As DNA, the CDR3 is TGTGCCTGGAGTGTACTCTCCAATCAGCCCCAGCATTTT.

This chain links TRBV5-1 with TRBJ1-4; 7 bases agree with TRBD1. There are 14 residues in the CDR3. CDR1 and CDR2 (germline): SGHRS, YFSETQ. The junction had 5 bases not matched to a gene; V was cut back by 4 bases and J by 5 bases. CDR3 DNA: TGCGCCAGCAGCACCGGACAGGACAATGAAAAACTGTTTTTT. Translation: CASSTGQDNEKLFF. Looking up the rest from reference TRBV5-1 and TRBJ1-4 gives the full variable domain: KAGVTQTPRYLIKTRGQQVTLSCSPISGHRSVSWYQQTPGQGLQFLFEYFSETQRNKGNFPGRFSGRQFSNSRSEMNVSTLELGDSALYLCASSTGQDNEKLFFGSGTQLSVL.

This clone was picked up one time. V and J are TRBV4-2 and TRBJ2-3; TRBD2 agrees at 12 bases. V dropped 1 base and J dropped 4; count of bases not matched to a gene: 3. Germline V gene lookup returns CDR1 LGHNA and CDR2 YNFKEQ. CDR3 length equals 16 residues. In DNA form, the CDR3 reads TGTGCCAGCAGCCAAGGTTCTAGCGGGGGGGCAGATACGCAGTATTTT. It codes for CASSQGSSGGADTQYF.

The sample holds one count of this clone. The gene calls are TRBV11-2 and TRBJ1-2; 7 bases align to TRBD1. Germline V gives CDR1 SGHAT, CDR2 FQNNGV. The CDR3 covers 15 residues. V lost 4 bases and J lost 1; bases outside the gene matches: 6. The CDR3 DNA is TGTGCCAGCAGCTCCCGGCGACAGGGTAACTATGGCTACACCTTC. Its protein is CASSSRRQGNYGYTF.

Details on this clone: The junction shows a germline mismatch at one end, possibly a read error. The V gene is TRBV5-1, the J gene TRBJ1-3, with D unclear. Germline V gene data show CDR1 as SGHRS and CDR2 as YFSETQ. The CDR3 runs 13 residues. In nucleotides, the CDR3 is TGCGCCAGCAGGTTGGACGGTGGAAACACCATATATTTT. Protein sequence: CASRLDGGNTIYF.

The gene calls are TRBV7-8 and TRBJ1-5; tentative D call: TRBD1 (5 bases). Germline V gene sequence: CDR1 SGHVS, CDR2 FQNEAQ. This CDR3 has 16 amino acids. With 0 bases removed from V and 5 bases from J, the gap between germline ends came to 14 bases. CDR3 residues: CASSLAPGRVDQPQHF. The CDR3 nucleotides are TGTGCCAGCAGCTTAGCGCCAGGGCGAGTAGATCAGCCCCAGCATTTT. The variable domain in full, completed from reference TRBV7-8 and TRBJ1-5, reads GAGVSQSPRYKVAKRGQDVALRCDPISGHVSLFWYQQALGQGPEFLTYFQNEAQLDKSGLPSDRFFAERPEGSVSTLKIQRTQQEDSAVYLCASSLAPGRVDQPQHFGDGTRLSIL.

CDR3 in amino acids: CASILDTGGGQPQHF. The CDR3 bases are TGTGCCAGCATTCTGGATACAGGGGGCGGACAGCCCCAGCATTTT. V is TRBV28 and J is TRBJ1-5; TRBD1 aligns across 9 bases. This CDR3 contains 15 residues. V was pared by 7 bases and J by 7 bases, with 11 bases of the junction left unmatched. CDR1 and CDR2 (germline): MDHEN, SYDVKM.